What follows are 10 T cell receptor beta chains derived from one specimen sequenced in a study of blood T cell repertoires in COVID-19. Produced via immunoSEQ multiplex PCR; TCRdb's table is partial and in-frame only. The sample lists just under 80,000 clones, more than 80% occurring once. Material for sequencing was peripheral blood. The receptors shown here come from a woman in her 70s with acute or convalescent COVID-19.

This rearrangement joins TRBV7-2 to TRBJ2-5; D may be TRBD1 (6 bases). This CDR3 region has 15 residues. The germline CDR1 and CDR2 sequences are SGHTA and FQGNSA. The ends were cut back, 4 bases at V and 5 bases at J, with 17 bases in the middle. The CDR3 reads CASSSQGRVSETQYF. The CDR3 DNA follows: TGTGCCAGCAGCTCCCAGGGGCGGGTTAGCGAGACCCAGTACTTC.

The chain joins TRBV4-3 to TRBJ1-6; TRBD1 matches 10 bases. Germline CDR1 LGHNA, CDR2 YSLEER. This CDR3 is 16 amino acids long. V shed 2 bases, J shed 9 bases, and the junction held 7 bases outside the gene matches. CDR3: CASSQLPGQGSSPLHF. The CDR3 bases are TGCGCCAGCAGCCAACTACCGGGACAGGGGAGTTCACCCCTCCACTTT.

The chain combines TRBV7-2 with TRBJ1-1, with D tentatively TRBD1 (5 bases). Germline V gene sequence: CDR1 SGHTA, CDR2 FQGNSA. The CDR3 length is 15 residues. Trimming cost V 5 bases and J 12 bases, with 25 bases left between them. CDR3 amino acids: CASSEFTWGTSRTFF. CDR3 bases: TGTGCCAGCAGCGAGTTTACGTGGGGCACAAGTCGAACTTTCTTT.

The chain uses TRBV7-2 and TRBJ2-1; 8 positions agree with TRBD2. The CDR3 has 17 amino acids. J gave up 4 bases and V 2 bases, and 10 bases lay outside the gene matches. From germline, CDR1 is SGHTA and CDR2 FQGNSA. In nucleotides, the CDR3 is TGTGCCAGCAGCTTAAAGTCGGCGGGGGGAGCTTACAATGAGCAGTTCTTC. The encoded protein is CASSLKSAGGAYNEQFF.

The gene calls are TRBV7-3 and TRBJ2-2; 12 bases map to TRBD2. The CDR3 runs to 14 residues. In germline, CDR1 is SGHTA, CDR2 FQGTGA. V gave up 7 bases and J gave up 7 bases; unmatched junction bases: 4. The CDR3 is CASTLAGGNGELFF. For the CDR3, the DNA is TGTGCCAGCACACTAGCGGGGGGTAACGGGGAGCTGTTTTTT.

This chain uses TRBV7-9 with TRBJ2-7; D gene unclear. V shed 2 bases and J shed 4 bases, with 6 bases lying between them. Germline V lookup: CDR1 SEHNR, CDR2 FQNEAQ (reference sequence). The CDR3 contains 12 residues. In DNA form, the CDR3 reads TGTGCCAGCAGCTTAACTCCGTACGAGCAGTACTTC. This sequence encodes CASSLTPYEQYF.

This chain connects TRBV9 to TRBJ2-7, with 8 bases identical to TRBD2. The CDR3 is 15 amino acids. The J segment lost 1 base and the V segment lost 0 bases, leaving 3 bases of the junction unmatched. Germline V gene sequence: CDR1 SGDLS, CDR2 YYNGEE. The CDR3 nucleotides read TGTGCCAGCAGCGTAGATGCGGGGGGATCCTACGAGCAGTACTTC. Translation: CASSVDAGGSYEQYF.

The rearrangement links TRBV24-1 to TRBJ2-1; possibly TRBD2 for D (5 bases). The V end was cut by 3 bases, the J end by 4 bases, with 18 bases between. Germline-derived CDR1 and CDR2 are KGHDR and SFDVKD. The CDR3 is made up of 17 amino acids. Written as DNA, the CDR3 is TGTGCCACCAGTGATGCTTCTGCGAGGGCGGGTTACAATGAGCAGTTCTTC. The encoded protein is CATSDASARAGYNEQFF.

This clone was found once. CDR3 nucleotides: TGTGCCAGCAGCCGCGTCGGGACAGAGAAAGAGACCCAGTACTTC. Translating gives CASSRVGTEKETQYF. The chain carries TRBV5-5 and TRBJ2-5, with TRBD1 matching 7 bases. The length of the CDR3 is 15 residues. The junction had 9 bases not matched to a gene; V was cut back by 4 bases and J by 3 bases. CDR1 and CDR2 from the germline V gene are SGHKS and YYEKEE (reference sequence).

The chain employs TRBV7-2 and TRBJ2-2; 8 bases line up with TRBD2. The CDR3 is made up of 16 amino acids. J gave up 4 bases and V 0 bases, and 4 bases lay outside the gene matches. Germline V gene data show CDR1 as SGHTA and CDR2 as FQGNSA. CDR3 coding DNA: TGTGCCAGCAGCTTAGCGTCGGCGGGGGGCACCGGGGAGCTGTTTTTT. Encoded protein: CASSLASAGGTGELFF.